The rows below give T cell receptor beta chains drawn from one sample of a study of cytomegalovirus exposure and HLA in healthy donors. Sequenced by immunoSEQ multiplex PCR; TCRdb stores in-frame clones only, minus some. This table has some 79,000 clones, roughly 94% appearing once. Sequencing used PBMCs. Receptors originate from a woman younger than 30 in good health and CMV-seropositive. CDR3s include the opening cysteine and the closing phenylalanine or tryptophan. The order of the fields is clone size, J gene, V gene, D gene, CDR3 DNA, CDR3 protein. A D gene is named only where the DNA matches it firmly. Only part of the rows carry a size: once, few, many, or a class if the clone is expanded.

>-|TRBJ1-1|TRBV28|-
TGTGCCAGCAGCAGCAGGGAACTGAACACTGAAGCTTTCTTT
CASSSRELNTEAFF
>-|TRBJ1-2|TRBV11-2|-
TGTGCCAGCAATAAGGACACGACAAGAATCCTGGGGGCCTATGGCTACACCTTC
CASNKDTTRILGAYGYTF
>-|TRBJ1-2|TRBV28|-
TGTGCCAGCAGCCGGTGGGGGGATCTTGGCTACACCTTC
CASSRWGDLGYTF
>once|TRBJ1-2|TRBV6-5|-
TGTGCCAGCAGTTACCGAAGACAAGGTTCCCCATATGGCTACACCTTC
CASSYRRQGSPYGYTF
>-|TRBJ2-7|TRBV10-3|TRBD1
TGTGCCACCTCAGGGGGATCCTACGAGCAGTACTTC
CATSGGSYEQYF
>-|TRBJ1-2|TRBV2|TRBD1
TGTGCCAGCAGCCTAGGAAAGACAGGGGGAGATGGCTACACCTTC
CASSLGKTGGDGYTF
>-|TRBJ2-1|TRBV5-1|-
TGCGCCAGTATGGAGGAGAATCTCTACAATGAGCAGTTCTTC
CASMEENLYNEQFF
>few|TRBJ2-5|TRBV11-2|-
TGTGCCAGCAGCCCGAGAGGAGGGGGCGGTCTCCAAGAGACCCAGTACTTC
CASSPRGGGGLQETQYF
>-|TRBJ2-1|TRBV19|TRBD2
TGTGCCAGTAAAGCAGGGGCGGGAGCGGGAGAAAATGAGCAGTTCTTC
CASKAGAGAGENEQFF
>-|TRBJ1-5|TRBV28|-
TGTGCCAGCAGAGGACAGACACGGGAGCCCCAGCATTTT
CASRGQTREPQHF
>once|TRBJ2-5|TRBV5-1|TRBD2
TGCGCCAGCAGCTGGGGCTTTAGCGGGGGTGGAGAGACCCAGTACTTC
CASSWGFSGGGETQYF
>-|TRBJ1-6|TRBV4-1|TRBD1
TGCGCCAGCAGCCAAGTAAGCGGACAGGGTAGTTCACCCCTCCACTTT
CASSQVSGQGSSPLHF
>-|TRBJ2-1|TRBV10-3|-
TGTGCCATCAGTGAGTTTGCGACTGCCTCCTACAATGAGCAGTTCTTC
CAISEFATASYNEQFF
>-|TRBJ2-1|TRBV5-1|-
TGCGCCAGCAGCTTGGCACTAGCAGGGGGAGAGCAGTTCTTC
CASSLALAGGEQFF
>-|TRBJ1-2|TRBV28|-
TGTGCCAGCAGGGATCAGACTACCGGCTACACCTTC
CASRDQTTGYTF
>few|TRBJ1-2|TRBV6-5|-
TGTGCCAGCACGAGGGAAGGCCCGTTGTCCTTC
CASTREGPLSF
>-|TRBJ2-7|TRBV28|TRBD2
TGTGCCAGCAGTTTCCCATCCCCCAGGACTAGCGGTGCCTACGAGCAGTACTTC
CASSFPSPRTSGAYEQYF
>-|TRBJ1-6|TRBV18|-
TGTGCCAGCTCGCTAGGACGACCCGGGGATAATTCACCCCTCCACTTT
CASSLGRPGDNSPLHF
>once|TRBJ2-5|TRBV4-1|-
TGCGCCAGCAGCCAAGACATGGGCAGATATTCGGAGACCCAGTACTTC
CASSQDMGRYSETQYF
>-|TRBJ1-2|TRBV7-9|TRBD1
TGTGCCAGCAGCTTAGGACAGGGAGACGGCTACACCTTC
CASSLGQGDGYTF
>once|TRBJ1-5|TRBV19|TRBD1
TGTGCCAGCTCACCGACAGGGCTCAATCAGCCCCAGCATTTT
CASSPTGLNQPQHF
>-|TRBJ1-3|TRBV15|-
TGTGCCACCAGCAGAGATGACATGAGCTCTGGAAACACCATATATTTT
CATSRDDMSSGNTIYF
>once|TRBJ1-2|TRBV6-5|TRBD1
TGTGCCAGCAGGGAGACAGGGAAATATGGCTACACCTTC
CASRETGKYGYTF
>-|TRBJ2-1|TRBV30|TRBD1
TGTGCCTGGAGTGTGGAGACAGGGGTGGGTTACAATGAGCAGTTCTTC
CAWSVETGVGYNEQFF
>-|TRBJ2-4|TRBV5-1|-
TGCGCCAGCAGCTTAGCCGGGAACAAAAACATTCAGTACTTC
CASSLAGNKNIQYF
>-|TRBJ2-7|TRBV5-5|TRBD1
TGTGCCAGCAGCGGACAGGGAGTCGTGCTTGCCCACGAGCAGTACTTC
CASSGQGVVLAHEQYF
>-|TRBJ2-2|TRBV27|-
TGTGCCAGCAACCCGACGGGGAACACCGGGGAGCTGTTTTTT
CASNPTGNTGELFF
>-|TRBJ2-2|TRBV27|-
TGTGCCAGCAGTTTATGGGGACAGAACACCGGGGAGCTGTTTTTT
CASSLWGQNTGELFF
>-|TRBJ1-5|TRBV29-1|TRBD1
TGCAGCGTTGCTACAGGGGAGTATCAGCCCCAGCATTTT
CSVATGEYQPQHF
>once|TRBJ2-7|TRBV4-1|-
TGCGCCAGCAGCCTAGTAACAGGGTGGGCCTACGAGCAGTACTTC
CASSLVTGWAYEQYF
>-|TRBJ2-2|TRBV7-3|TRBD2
TGTGCCAGCAGCTCGCTAGCGGGATCGTCCGGGGAGCTGTTTTTT
CASSSLAGSSGELFF
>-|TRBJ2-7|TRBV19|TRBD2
TGTGCCAGTAGTAAAACGAGCGGGGACTCCTACGAGCAGTACTTC
CASSKTSGDSYEQYF
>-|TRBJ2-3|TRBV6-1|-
TGTGCCAGCAGTGAAGGTAGACAGGCTACGGGAGATACGCAGTATTTT
CASSEGRQATGDTQYF
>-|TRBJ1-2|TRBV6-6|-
TGTGCCAGCAGCAACTACGGGTCCCCTAACTATGGCTACACCTTC
CASSNYGSPNYGYTF
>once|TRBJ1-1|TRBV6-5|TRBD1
TGTGCCAGCAGTGCAGGACAGGGGTACACTGAAGCTTTCTTT
CASSAGQGYTEAFF
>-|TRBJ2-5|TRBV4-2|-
TGTGCCAGCAGCCAAGAGGGTGAGGGGGGGGAGACCCAGTACTTC
CASSQEGEGGETQYF
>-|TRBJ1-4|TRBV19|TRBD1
TGTGCCAGTAGTACGTTACCGGGACAGGGTAATGAAAAACTGTTTTTT
CASSTLPGQGNEKLFF
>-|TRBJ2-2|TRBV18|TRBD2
TGTGCCAGCTCACCCCCGACTAGCGGGGGCTATCGGAACACCGGGGAGCTGTTTTTT
CASSPPTSGGYRNTGELFF
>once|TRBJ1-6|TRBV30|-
TGTGCCTGGAGTCGGCGGGCGAGGTCCTATAATTCACCCCTCCACTTT
CAWSRRARSYNSPLHF
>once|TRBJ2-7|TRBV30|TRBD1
TGTGCCTGGACCCGGAGGACAGGGGTTTTGGAGCAGTACTTC
CAWTRRTGVLEQYF
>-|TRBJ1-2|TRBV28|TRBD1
TGTGCCAGCAGTACTCGCTTCCTCCGGGACAGGGGGCTGTTTAACTATGGCTACACCTTC
CASSTRFLRDRGLFNYGYTF
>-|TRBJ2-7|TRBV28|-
TGTGCCAGCGGCCAGGGTTCCTCGGCCCACGAGCAGTACTTC
CASGQGSSAHEQYF
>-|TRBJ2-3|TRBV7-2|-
TGTGCCAGCAGCTCTCGCACAGATACGCAGTATTTT
CASSSRTDTQYF
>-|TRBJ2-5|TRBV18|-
TGTGCCAGCTCACCTTGGCAGAATCAAGAGACCCAGTACTTC
CASSPWQNQETQYF
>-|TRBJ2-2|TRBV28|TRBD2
TGTGCCAGCAGTAACGGACTAGCGAGGAACACCGGGGAGCTGTTTTTT
CASSNGLARNTGELFF
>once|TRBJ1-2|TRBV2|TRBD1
TGTGCCAGCAGTGCCGGGACAGGGGTCTATGGCTACACCTTC
CASSAGTGVYGYTF
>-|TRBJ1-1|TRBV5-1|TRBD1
TGCGCCAGCAGCTTGGACAGGGGCCTGTTTGTCACTGAAGCTTTCTTT
CASSLDRGLFVTEAFF
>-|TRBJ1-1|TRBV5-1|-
TGCGCCAGCAGCTTGAACAGCATGAACACTGAAGCTTTCTTT
CASSLNSMNTEAFF
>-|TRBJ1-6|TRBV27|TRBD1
TGTGCCAGCAGTCACCGGGACAGCCTCACTTCTCTCCACTTT
CASSHRDSLTSLHF
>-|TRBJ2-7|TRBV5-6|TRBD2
TGTGCCAGCAGCCCCCGGAGTAGCGGGAGGTCCTCCTACGAGCAGTACTTC
CASSPRSSGRSSYEQYF
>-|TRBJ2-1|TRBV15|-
TGTGCCACCAGCGGAGACATCAATGAGCAGTTCTTC
CATSGDINEQFF
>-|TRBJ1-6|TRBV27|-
TGTGCCAGCAGTTTATACTCCGGACAGAGCTCCTATAATTCACCCCTCCACTTT
CASSLYSGQSSYNSPLHF
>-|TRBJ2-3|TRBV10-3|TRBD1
TGTGCCACCCAGGGGGCTAGTACAGATACGCAGTATTTT
CATQGASTDTQYF
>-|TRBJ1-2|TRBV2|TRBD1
TGTGCCAGCAGTAACCGGGACAGGGTCTATGGCTACACCTTC
CASSNRDRVYGYTF
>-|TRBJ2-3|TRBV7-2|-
TGTGCCAGCAGCCCCCCCGGGGCAGATACGCAGTATTTT
CASSPPGADTQYF
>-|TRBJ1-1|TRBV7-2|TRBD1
TGTGCCAGCAGCCACAGGGGCTCCGACACTGAAGCTTTCTTT
CASSHRGSDTEAFF
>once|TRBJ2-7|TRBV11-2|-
TGTGCCAGCAGCTTAGAGGGGGCCGAGTACGAGCAGTACTTC
CASSLEGAEYEQYF
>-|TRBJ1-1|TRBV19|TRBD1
TGTGCCAGTAGTACAGGGACAGGGGCGGTCGCTGAAGCTTTCTTT
CASSTGTGAVAEAFF
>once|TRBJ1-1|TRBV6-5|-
TGTGCCAGCAGTTACGAGGGTGCGGTGGCCACTGAAGCTTTCTTT
CASSYEGAVATEAFF